Detailed here is one T cell receptor (beta chain). The antigen is not known. Within the sample, other DNA sequences also encode this same CDR3. TCRdb's copy holds only in-frame clones and misses some; the assay was immunoSEQ multiplex PCR. The sample contains approximately 8,700 clones, about half of which appear only once. This sample is drawn from a study of Tregs in tolerant kidney transplant recipients. Study conclusions and caveats: Biological reproducibility was not directly addressed in this study.

V lost 4 bases and J lost 1; bases outside the gene matches: 7. Germline V lookup: CDR1 SGHRS, CDR2 YFSETQ. The CDR3 totals 16 residues. Sequencing was done on a sample of CD4+ T cells from blood cultured with allogeneic cells. The receptor was derived from a human donor in good health. The chain uses TRBV5-1 and TRBJ2-2; TRBD2 agrees at 7 bases. Written as DNA, the CDR3 is TGCGCCAGCAGCAGGTCCGGGAGGTGGAACACCGGGGAGCTGTTTTTT. This encodes CASSRSGRWNTGELFF.